The rows below give T cell receptor beta chains drawn from one sample of a study of T cell clusters in autoimmune cytopenias. One entry per CDR3 protein, without DNA, is what TCRdb gives after re-calling the multiplex PCR reads. The sample's table shows 5,500 to 8,500 distinct CDR3 sequences. Sample: peripheral blood. The receptors shown here come from a human donor with an autoimmune cytopenia or autoimmune hepatitis (not recorded which). CDR3s include the opening cysteine and the closing phenylalanine or tryptophan. Size is omitted from some rows. Given values are once, few, many or a class for expanded clones.

J gene | clone size | V gene | CDR3 protein
TRBJ2-7 | . | TRBV30 | CAWSVGIRGGSDEQYF
TRBJ2-5 | medium-sized | TRBV29-1 | CSAEQGGAWETQYF
TRBJ2-3 | medium-sized | TRBV30 | CAWSAGSGGTDTQYF
TRBJ1-1 | . | TRBV30 | CAWSSLDSSNTEAFF
TRBJ1-1 | . | TRBV20-1 | CSARVPDRDTEAFF
TRBJ1-4 | medium-sized | TRBV6-5 | CASSYNRDRNEKLFF
TRBJ2-1 | . | TRBV20-1 | CSARSISGTGRNEQFF
TRBJ2-3 | medium-sized | TRBV7-9 | CASSWSRGDTQYF
TRBJ2-7 | . | TRBV7-9 | CASSFQVAGGGEQYF
TRBJ2-7 | medium-sized | TRBV29-1 | CSVSQLGNYEQYF
TRBJ2-5 | . | TRBV19 | CASSMVERSGGTQYF
TRBJ2-7 | medium-sized | TRBV6-5 | CASIPGRGYYEQYF
TRBJ1-2 | . | TRBV18 | CASSPEWGSYGYTF
TRBJ1-5 | . | TRBV30 | CAWSRLGGSSNQPQHF
TRBJ1-3 | medium-sized | TRBV6-5 | CASRPNRIPGNTIYF
TRBJ2-7 | . | TRBV5-5 | CASSFYSGTYEQYF
TRBJ2-5 | medium-sized | TRBV15 | CATSRGQKETQYF
TRBJ2-3 | . | TRBV5-4 | CASSSRQGGAGTQYF
TRBJ1-1 | . | TRBV13 | CASSPHGRTEAFF
TRBJ2-7 | . | TRBV6-1 | CASSLLAGGGYEQYF
TRBJ2-1 | medium-sized | TRBV19 | CASSINGGVHEQFF
TRBJ1-1 | medium-sized | TRBV19 | CASSSRLGTEAFF
TRBJ2-1 | medium-sized | TRBV19 | CASAGLAGGLHNEQFF
TRBJ1-6 | . | TRBV19 | CASSPLTGGTYNSPLHF
TRBJ2-7 | . | TRBV19 | CASSIAQGSSYEQYF
TRBJ1-2 | . | TRBV5-4 | CASSLSARGYTF
TRBJ1-5 | . | TRBV7-9 | CASSLYPGNQPQHF
TRBJ2-1 | . | TRBV12-3/TRBV12-4 | CASSLWIEQFF
TRBJ2-2 | medium-sized | TRBV15 | CATSQEGYTGELFF
TRBJ2-3 | . | TRBV12-3/TRBV12-4 | CASSREGHDTQYF
TRBJ2-7 | . | TRBV5-4 | CASRLGRLGDEQYF
TRBJ2-7 | . | TRBV5-6 | CASSPRQGTYEQYF
TRBJ2-3 | . | TRBV27 | CASSSFTATLTTDTQYF
TRBJ2-7 | medium-sized | TRBV29-1 | CSAGETYEQYF
TRBJ2-2 | medium-sized | TRBV6-1 | CASIPGYGTGELFF
TRBJ2-3 | . | TRBV7-2 | CASSLGQRFSTDTQYF
TRBJ1-6 | medium-sized | TRBV30 | CAWSLGQGNSPLHF
TRBJ2-5 | medium-sized | TRBV27 | CASSLGETQYF
TRBJ2-4 | . | TRBV18 | CASSPVGRGKNIQYF
TRBJ2-2 | . | TRBV27 | CASGQGVDTGELFF
TRBJ1-1 | . | TRBV12-3/TRBV12-4 | CASSPPLNTEAFF
TRBJ2-5 | . | TRBV7-6 | CASSPRLKRDHASQYF
TRBJ2-2 | medium-sized | TRBV6-5 | CASRPAGVSSSQNTGELFF
TRBJ2-5 | . | TRBV20-1 | CSAELARETQYF
TRBJ2-1 | . | TRBV18 | CASSPGMEYYNEQFF
TRBJ1-5 | . | TRBV6-4 | CASNRDEFGPQHF
TRBJ1-2 | medium-sized | TRBV5-6 | CASSLGTARSYGYTF
TRBJ2-1 | medium-sized | TRBV6-5 | CASSSGRDEQFF
TRBJ2-1 | medium-sized | TRBV6-1 | CASSPRTGSTVGEQFF
TRBJ2-7 | medium-sized | TRBV6-5 | CASSMDNREQYF
TRBJ2-3 | . | TRBV5-4 | CASSLGGQGLDTQYF
TRBJ2-3 | . | TRBV19 | CASSRYGRGPDTQYF
TRBJ2-7 | . | TRBV27 | CASSLRLAGLSSYEQYF
TRBJ2-7 | medium-sized | TRBV29-1 | CSVPTGGGGGYEQYF